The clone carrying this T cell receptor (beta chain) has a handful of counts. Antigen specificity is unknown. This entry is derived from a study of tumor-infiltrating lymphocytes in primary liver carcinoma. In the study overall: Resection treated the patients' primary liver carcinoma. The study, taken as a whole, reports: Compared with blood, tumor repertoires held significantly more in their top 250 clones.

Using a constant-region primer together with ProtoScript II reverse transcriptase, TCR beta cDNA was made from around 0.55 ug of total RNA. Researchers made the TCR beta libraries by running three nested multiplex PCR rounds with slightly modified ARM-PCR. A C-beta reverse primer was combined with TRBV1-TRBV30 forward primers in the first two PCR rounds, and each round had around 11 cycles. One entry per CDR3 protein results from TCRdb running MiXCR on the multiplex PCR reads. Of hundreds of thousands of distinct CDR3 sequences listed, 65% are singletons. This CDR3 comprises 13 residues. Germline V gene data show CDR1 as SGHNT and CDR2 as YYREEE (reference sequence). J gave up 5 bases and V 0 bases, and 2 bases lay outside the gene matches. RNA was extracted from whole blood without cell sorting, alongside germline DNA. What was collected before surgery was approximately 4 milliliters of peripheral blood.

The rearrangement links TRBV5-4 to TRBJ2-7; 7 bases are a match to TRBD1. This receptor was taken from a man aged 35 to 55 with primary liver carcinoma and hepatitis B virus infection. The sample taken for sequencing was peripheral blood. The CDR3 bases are TGTGCCAGCAGCTTGGACAGGGGTGACGAGCAGTACTTC. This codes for CASSLDRGDEQYF.